A selection of T cell receptor beta chains follows, all from one sample in a study of blood T cell repertoires in COVID-19. Profiling relied on immunoSEQ multiplex PCR, and the TCRdb table lists in-frame clones only, not all of them. The repertoire holds around 120,000 clones, with roughly 90% as singletons. The material sequenced was peripheral blood. The receptors derive from a woman aged 60 to 75 with COVID-19, enrolled during active disease. CDR3s include the opening cysteine and the closing phenylalanine or tryptophan. A D gene is named only where the DNA matches it firmly. The size of a clone is reported for some rows only, either as once, few or many, or as a class for expanded clones.

J	D	size	V	DNA	CDR3
TRBJ2-1	TRBD1	NA	TRBV6-1	TGTGCCAGCAGTGAAGCTCTGGGACAGGGGTCCTACAATGAGCAGTTCTTC	CASSEALGQGSYNEQFF
TRBJ1-1	NA	NA	TRBV7-2	TGTGCCAGCAGCCTAACTCAGGCCTACACTGAAGCTTTCTTT	CASSLTQAYTEAFF
TRBJ2-1	NA	NA	TRBV19	TGTGCCAGTAGTCAGGCCAGCTCCTACAATGAGCAGTTCTTC	CASSQASSYNEQFF
TRBJ2-3	TRBD2	once	TRBV5-1	TGCGCCAGCAGCTTGGGACTAGCGGGGCACACAGATACGCAGTATTTT	CASSLGLAGHTDTQYF
TRBJ1-2	TRBD1	NA	TRBV3-1/TRBV3-2	TGTGCCAGCAGCCAATCCTCAGGGGGCGTGAGTGGCTACACCTTC	CASSQSSGGVSGYTF
TRBJ2-7	NA	NA	TRBV14	TGTGCCAGCAGCCAAGTAGGGGCTTGGGTTTGGGAGCAGTACTTC	CASSQVGAWVWEQYF
TRBJ1-1	NA	NA	TRBV19	TGTGCCAGTAGTTTGCGGGCGGGAACTGAAGCTTTCTTT	CASSLRAGTEAFF
TRBJ2-2	NA	NA	TRBV5-1	TGCGCCAGCAGCTTAGATAGCGCCACCGGGGAGCTGTTTTTT	CASSLDSATGELFF
TRBJ1-2	NA	NA	TRBV20-1	TGCGCACCTCCGGGGGGCCATGGCTACACCTTC	CAPPGGHGYTF
TRBJ1-3	NA	once	TRBV6-5	TGTGCCAGCAGTCGCGGGATGACTGGAAACACCATATATTTT	CASSRGMTGNTIYF
TRBJ2-5	NA	NA	TRBV9	TGTGCCAGCAGCGCTCAAGAGACCCAGTACTTC	CASSAQETQYF
TRBJ1-1	TRBD1	once	TRBV6-5	TGTGCCAGCACCGACAGGGGTCGGAACACTGAAGCTTTCTTT	CASTDRGRNTEAFF
TRBJ1-4	TRBD1	NA	TRBV18	TGTGCCAGCTCACCCTTAATACAGGGGGATGAAAAACTGTTTTTT	CASSPLIQGDEKLFF
TRBJ2-3	NA	NA	TRBV18	TGTGCCAGCTCGCCCGGGTGGGACTCGGGCACAGATACGCAGTATTTT	CASSPGWDSGTDTQYF
TRBJ1-1	TRBD1	NA	TRBV2	TGTGCCAGCACCCAGGGGGCCCATGAAGCTTTCTTT	CASTQGAHEAFF
TRBJ2-7	NA	NA	TRBV9	TGTGCCAGCAGCGTATCTCCGAGCTCCTACGAGCAGTACTTC	CASSVSPSSYEQYF
TRBJ1-2	NA	NA	TRBV6-5	TGTGCCAGCAGTTACGGGGGGGGTAATAACTATGGCTACACCTTC	CASSYGGGNNYGYTF
TRBJ2-7	NA	NA	TRBV4-3	TGCGCCAGCAGCCAAGATCGGGCGGGGAGCTCCTACGAGCAGTACTTC	CASSQDRAGSSYEQYF
TRBJ1-3	NA	NA	TRBV4-2	TGTGCCAGCAGCCAAGTTCGGGAGGGGCTAAGCACCATATATTTT	CASSQVREGLSTIYF
TRBJ2-2	NA	NA	TRBV5-1	TGCGCCAGCAGCTTGGACAGGGAGGGCGGGGAGCTGTTTTTT	CASSLDREGGELFF
TRBJ1-5	NA	NA	TRBV11-2	TGTGCCAGCAGCCGCGGGGGGTCGGTCTCTCAGCCCCAGCATTTT	CASSRGGSVSQPQHF
TRBJ1-2	TRBD1	NA	TRBV18	TGTGCCAGCTCCCAGGACAGGGGAAGCGGTGGCTACACCTTC	CASSQDRGSGGYTF
TRBJ1-1	NA	NA	TRBV2	TGTGCCAGCAGGGCCCCTCCCAGAACTGAAGCTTTCTTT	CASRAPPRTEAFF
TRBJ2-2	NA	once	TRBV24-1	TGTGCCACCAGTGGGAGAGGGAAGGGCAAGGCCGGGGAGCTGTTTTTT	CATSGRGKGKAGELFF
TRBJ1-1	TRBD1	NA	TRBV7-2	TGTGCCAGCAGAGCACAGGGGAAAGCTTTCTTT	CASRAQGKAFF
TRBJ1-1	NA	NA	TRBV6-6	TGTGCCAGCGGTGTGGGGCGTAACACTGAAGCTTTCTTT	CASGVGRNTEAFF
TRBJ1-3	NA	NA	TRBV7-2	TGTGCCAGCAGCCCACAGGTGGGGTCAATCTTAAACACCATATATTTT	CASSPQVGSILNTIYF
TRBJ2-3	TRBD2	NA	TRBV5-1	TGCGCCCGCCGCGGGCCGCGGGGGGGCTCAGATACGCAGTATTTT	CARRGPRGGSDTQYF